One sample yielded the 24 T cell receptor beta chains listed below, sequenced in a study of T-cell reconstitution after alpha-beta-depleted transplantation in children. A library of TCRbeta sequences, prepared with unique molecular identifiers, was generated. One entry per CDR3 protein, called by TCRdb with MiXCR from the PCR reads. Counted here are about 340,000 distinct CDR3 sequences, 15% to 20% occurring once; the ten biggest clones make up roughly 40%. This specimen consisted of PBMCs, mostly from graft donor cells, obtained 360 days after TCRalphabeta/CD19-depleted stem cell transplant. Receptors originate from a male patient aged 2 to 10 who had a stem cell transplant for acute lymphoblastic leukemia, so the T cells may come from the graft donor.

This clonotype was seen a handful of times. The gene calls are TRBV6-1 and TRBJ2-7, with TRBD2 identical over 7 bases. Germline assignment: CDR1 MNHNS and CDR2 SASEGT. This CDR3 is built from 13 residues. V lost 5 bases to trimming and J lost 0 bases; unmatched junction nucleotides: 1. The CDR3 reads CASSRDYSYEQYF. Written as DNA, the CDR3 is TGTGCCAGCAGTAGGGACTACTCCTACGAGCAGTACTTC.

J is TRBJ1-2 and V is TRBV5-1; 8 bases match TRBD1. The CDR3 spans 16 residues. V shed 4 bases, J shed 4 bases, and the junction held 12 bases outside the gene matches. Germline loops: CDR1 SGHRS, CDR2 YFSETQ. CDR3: CASSTPGTGSSYGYTF. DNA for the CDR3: TGCGCCAGCAGCACTCCCGGGACAGGCTCCAGCTATGGCTACACCTTC. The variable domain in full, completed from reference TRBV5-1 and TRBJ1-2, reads KAGVTQTPRYLIKTRGQQVTLSCSPISGHRSVSWYQQTPGQGLQFLFEYFSETQRNKGNFPGRFSGRQFSNSRSEMNVSTLELGDSALYLCASSTPGTGSSYGYTFGSGTRLTVV.

CDR3 sequence: CASRPTGPEALRGEKLFF. CDR3 coding DNA: TGTGCCAGTAGGCCAACCGGGCCGGAGGCGCTTCGAGGTGAAAAACTGTTTTTT. This rearrangement joins TRBV19 to TRBJ1-4; D is undetermined. Per the germline V gene, CDR1 is LNHDA and CDR2 is SQIVND (reference sequence). CDR3 length: 18 residues. V was shortened by 6 bases and J by 7 bases, with 27 bases between the two germline ends.

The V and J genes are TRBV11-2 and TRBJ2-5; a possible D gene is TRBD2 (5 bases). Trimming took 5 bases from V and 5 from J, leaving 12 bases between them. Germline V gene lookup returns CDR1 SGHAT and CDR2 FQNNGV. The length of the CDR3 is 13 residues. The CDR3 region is CASSARGWETQYF. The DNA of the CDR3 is TGTGCCAGCAGCGCGAGAGGGTGGGAGACCCAGTACTTC.

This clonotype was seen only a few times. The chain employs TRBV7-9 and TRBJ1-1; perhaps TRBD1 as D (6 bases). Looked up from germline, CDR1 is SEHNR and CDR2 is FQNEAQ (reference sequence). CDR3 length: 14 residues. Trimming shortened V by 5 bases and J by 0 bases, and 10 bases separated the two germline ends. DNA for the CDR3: TGTGCCAGCAGCGACGGACAGATGAACACTGAAGCTTTCTTT. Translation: CASSDGQMNTEAFF.

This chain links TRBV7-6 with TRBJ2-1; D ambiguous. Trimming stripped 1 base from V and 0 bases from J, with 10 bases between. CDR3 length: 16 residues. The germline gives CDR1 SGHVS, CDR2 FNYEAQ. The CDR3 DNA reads TGTGCCAGCAGCTTAGTTGATTGGAGCTCCTACAATGAGCAGTTCTTC. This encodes CASSLVDWSSYNEQFF.

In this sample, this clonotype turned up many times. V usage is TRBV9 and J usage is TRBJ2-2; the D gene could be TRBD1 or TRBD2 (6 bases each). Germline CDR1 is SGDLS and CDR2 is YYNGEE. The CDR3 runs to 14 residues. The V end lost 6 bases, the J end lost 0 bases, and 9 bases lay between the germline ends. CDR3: CASKRGANTGELFF. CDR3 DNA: TGTGCCAGCAAAAGGGGGGCGAACACCGGGGAGCTGTTTTTT. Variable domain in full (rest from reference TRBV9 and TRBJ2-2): DSGVTQTPKHLITATGQRVTLRCSPRSGDLSVYWYQQSLDQGLQFLIQYYNGEERAKGNILERFSAQQFPDLHSELNLSSLELGDSALYFCASKRGANTGELFFGEGSRLTVL.

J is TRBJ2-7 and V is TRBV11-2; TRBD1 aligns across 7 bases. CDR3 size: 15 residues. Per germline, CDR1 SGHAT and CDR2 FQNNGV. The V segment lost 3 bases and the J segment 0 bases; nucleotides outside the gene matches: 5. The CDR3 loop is CASSLETGISYEQYF. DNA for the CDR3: TGTGCCAGCAGCTTGGAGACAGGGATCTCCTACGAGCAGTACTTC.

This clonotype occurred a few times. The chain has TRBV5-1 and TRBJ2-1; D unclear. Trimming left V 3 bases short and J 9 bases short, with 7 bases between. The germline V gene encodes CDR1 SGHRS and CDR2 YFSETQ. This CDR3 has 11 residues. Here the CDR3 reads CASSSQFEQFF. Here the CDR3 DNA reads TGCGCCAGCAGCTCTCAGTTTGAGCAGTTCTTC. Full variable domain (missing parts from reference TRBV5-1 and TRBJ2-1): KAGVTQTPRYLIKTRGQQVTLSCSPISGHRSVSWYQQTPGQGLQFLFEYFSETQRNKGNFPGRFSGRQFSNSRSEMNVSTLELGDSALYLCASSSQFEQFFGPGTRLTVL.

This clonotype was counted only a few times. This chain's CDR3 is CASSFKPWTANTEAFF. The CDR3 DNA reads as TGTGCCAGCAGTTTCAAGCCCTGGACGGCGAACACTGAAGCTTTCTTT. This chain links TRBV28 with TRBJ1-1; D is unresolved. CDR1 MDHEN and CDR2 SYDVKM come from the germline V gene. Trimming stripped 3 bases from V and 1 base from J, with 15 bases between. This CDR3 region has 16 residues.

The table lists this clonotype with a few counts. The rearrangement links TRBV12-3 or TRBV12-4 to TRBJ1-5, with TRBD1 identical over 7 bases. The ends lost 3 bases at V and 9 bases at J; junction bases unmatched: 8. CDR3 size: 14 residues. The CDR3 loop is CASSLIGGQGPQHF. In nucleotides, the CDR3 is TGTGCCAGCAGTTTGATAGGGGGCCAGGGGCCCCAGCATTTT.

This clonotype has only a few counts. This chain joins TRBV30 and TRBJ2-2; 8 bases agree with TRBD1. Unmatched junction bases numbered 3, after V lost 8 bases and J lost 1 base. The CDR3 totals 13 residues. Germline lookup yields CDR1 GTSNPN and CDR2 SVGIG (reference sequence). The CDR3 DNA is TGTGCCGGACAGGGCAGGAACACCGGGGAGCTGTTTTTT. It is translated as CAGQGRNTGELFF.

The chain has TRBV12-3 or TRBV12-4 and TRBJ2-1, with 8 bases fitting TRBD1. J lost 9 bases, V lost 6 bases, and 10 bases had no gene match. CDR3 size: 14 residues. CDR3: CASRRSQGAGEQFF. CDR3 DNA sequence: TGTGCCAGCAGACGATCTCAGGGGGCGGGTGAGCAGTTCTTC.

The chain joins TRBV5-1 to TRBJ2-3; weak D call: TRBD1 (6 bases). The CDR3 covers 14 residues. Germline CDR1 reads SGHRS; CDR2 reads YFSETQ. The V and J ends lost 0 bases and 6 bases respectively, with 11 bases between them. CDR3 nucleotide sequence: TGCGCCAGCAGCTTGGAAACAGGGATGGATACGCAGTATTTT. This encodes CASSLETGMDTQYF.

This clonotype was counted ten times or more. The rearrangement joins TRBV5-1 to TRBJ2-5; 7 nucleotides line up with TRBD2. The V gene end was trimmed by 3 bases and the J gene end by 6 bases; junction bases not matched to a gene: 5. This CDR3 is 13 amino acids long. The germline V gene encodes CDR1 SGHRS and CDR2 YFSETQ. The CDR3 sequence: CASSSAGIKTQYF. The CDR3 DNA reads TGCGCCAGCAGCTCAGCGGGAATTAAGACCCAGTACTTC.

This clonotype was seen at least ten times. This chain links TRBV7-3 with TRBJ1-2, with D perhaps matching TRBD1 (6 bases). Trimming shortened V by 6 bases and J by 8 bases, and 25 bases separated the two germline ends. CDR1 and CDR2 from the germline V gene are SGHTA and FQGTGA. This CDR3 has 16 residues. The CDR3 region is CASRYPRGGGRGGYTF. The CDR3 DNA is TGTGCCAGCAGATATCCAAGGGGAGGGGGGCGAGGAGGCTACACCTTC.

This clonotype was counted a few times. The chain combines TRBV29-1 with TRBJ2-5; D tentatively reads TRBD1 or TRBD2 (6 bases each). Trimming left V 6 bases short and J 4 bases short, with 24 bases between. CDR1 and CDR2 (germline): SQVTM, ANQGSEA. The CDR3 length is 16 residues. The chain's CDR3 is CSVLGASREFGETQYF. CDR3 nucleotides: TGCAGCGTCCTGGGGGCGAGCCGGGAGTTCGGAGAGACCCAGTACTTC.

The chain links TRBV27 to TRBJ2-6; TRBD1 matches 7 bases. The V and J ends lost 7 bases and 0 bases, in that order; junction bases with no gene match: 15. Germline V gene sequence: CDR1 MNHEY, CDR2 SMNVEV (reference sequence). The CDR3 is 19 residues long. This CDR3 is CASKWKGTGDVSGANVLTF. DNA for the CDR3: TGTGCCAGCAAGTGGAAAGGCACAGGGGACGTCTCTGGGGCCAACGTCCTGACTTTC. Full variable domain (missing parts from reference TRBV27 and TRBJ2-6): EAQVTQNPRYLITVTGKKLTVTCSQNMNHEYMSWYRQDPGLGLRQIYYSMNVEVTDKGDVPEGYKVSRKEKRNFPLILESPSPNQTSLYFCASKWKGTGDVSGANVLTFGAGSRLTVL.

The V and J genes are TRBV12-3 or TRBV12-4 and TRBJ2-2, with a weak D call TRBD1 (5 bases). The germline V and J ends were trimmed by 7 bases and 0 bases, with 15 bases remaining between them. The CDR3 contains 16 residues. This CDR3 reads CASNPTALANTGELFF. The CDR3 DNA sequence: TGTGCCAGCAACCCGACAGCCCTAGCGAACACCGGGGAGCTGTTTTTT.

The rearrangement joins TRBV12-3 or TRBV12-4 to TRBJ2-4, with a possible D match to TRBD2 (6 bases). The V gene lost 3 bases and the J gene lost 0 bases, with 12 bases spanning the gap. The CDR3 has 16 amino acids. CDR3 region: CASSFELALAKNIQYF. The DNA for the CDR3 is TGTGCCAGCAGTTTCGAACTAGCCCTAGCCAAAAACATTCAGTACTTC.

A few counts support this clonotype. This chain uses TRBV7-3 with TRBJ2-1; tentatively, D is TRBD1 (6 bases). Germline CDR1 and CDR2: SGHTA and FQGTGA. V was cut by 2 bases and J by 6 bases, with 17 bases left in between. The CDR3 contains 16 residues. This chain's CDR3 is CASSLSGQFMGNEQFF. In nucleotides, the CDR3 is TGTGCCAGCAGCTTATCCGGACAGTTTATGGGCAATGAGCAGTTCTTC.

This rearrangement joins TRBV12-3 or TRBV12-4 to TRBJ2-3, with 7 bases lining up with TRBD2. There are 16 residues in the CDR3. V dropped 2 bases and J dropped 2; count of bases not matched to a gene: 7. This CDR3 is CASSLTSDFHTDTQYF. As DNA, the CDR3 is TGTGCCAGCAGTTTAACTAGCGATTTCCACACAGATACGCAGTATTTT.

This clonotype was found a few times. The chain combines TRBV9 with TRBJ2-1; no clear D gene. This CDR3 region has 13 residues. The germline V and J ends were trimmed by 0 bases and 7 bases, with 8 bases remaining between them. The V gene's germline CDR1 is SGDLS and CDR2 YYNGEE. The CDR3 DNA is TGTGCCAGCAGCGTAGCTCACGAAAATGAGCAGTTCTTC. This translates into CASSVAHENEQFF.

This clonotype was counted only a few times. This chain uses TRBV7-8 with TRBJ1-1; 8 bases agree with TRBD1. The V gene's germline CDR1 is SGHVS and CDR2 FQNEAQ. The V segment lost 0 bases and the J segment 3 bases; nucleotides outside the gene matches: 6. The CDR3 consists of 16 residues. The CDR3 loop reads CASSLADRVLDTEAFF. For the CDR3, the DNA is TGTGCCAGCAGCTTAGCGGACAGGGTTCTGGACACTGAAGCTTTCTTT.